Following are 23 T cell receptor beta chains from one sample sequenced in a study of blood T cell repertoires in COVID-19. Profiled with immunoSEQ multiplex PCR; TCRdb holds only in-frame clones, not every one. The sample carries some 100,000 clones, 70% to 90% recorded once. Sequenced material: peripheral blood. These receptors all stem from a man in his fifties with COVID-19, enrolled during active disease.

The chain uses TRBV24-1 and TRBJ2-5; TRBD2 aligns across 11 bases. This CDR3 comprises 16 residues. CDR1 is KGHDR and CDR2 is SFDVKD in the germline V gene. V lost 4 bases and J lost 3; bases outside the gene matches: 6. This CDR3 is CATSDLTSGAKETQYF. The CDR3 region has the DNA TGTGCCACCAGTGACCTGACTAGCGGGGCGAAAGAGACCCAGTACTTC.

This clone is a singleton in its sample. This chain links TRBV24-1 with TRBJ2-1, with 7 positions matching TRBD2. This CDR3 has 13 amino acids. V shed 5 bases, J shed 6 bases, and the junction held 3 bases outside the gene matches. Per the germline V gene, CDR1 is KGHDR and CDR2 is SFDVKD. In DNA, the CDR3 is TGTGCCACCAGTGGGGGAGGGTCCAATGAGCAGTTCTTC. The encoded protein is CATSGGGSNEQFF.

The gene calls are TRBV19 and TRBJ2-2; D is unclear. CDR1 LNHDA and CDR2 SQIVND come from the germline V gene (reference sequence). This CDR3 has 15 amino acids. The V gene lost 9 bases and the J gene lost 0 bases, with 14 bases spanning the gap. CDR3 in DNA: TGTGCCAGAGTAATCACAACCCCGAACACCGGGGAGCTGTTTTTT. It encodes CARVITTPNTGELFF.

The J gene is TRBJ2-1, the V gene TRBV7-9, with 7 bases that match TRBD1. The CDR3 is made up of 16 amino acids. The J segment lost 5 bases and the V segment lost 5 bases, leaving 12 bases of the junction unmatched. The germline CDR1 and CDR2 sequences are SEHNR and FQNEAQ (reference sequence). CDR3: CASSLNWGTDDNEQFF. DNA for the CDR3: TGTGCCAGCAGCCTTAACTGGGGGACAGACGACAATGAGCAGTTCTTC.

The chain uses TRBV2 and TRBJ1-6; TRBD1 matches at 7 bases. Germline values: CDR1 SNHLY, CDR2 FYNNEI. The CDR3 has 15 amino acids. With 6 bases clipped from V and 5 bases from J, the junction kept 7 bases outside the gene matches. CDR3 bases: TGTGCCAGCAGGGTGGGACAGAGGCATAATTCACCCCTCCACTTT. Protein: CASRVGQRHNSPLHF.

Details on this clone: The junction departs from the called germline gene at one end, perhaps through a read error. CDR3 nucleotides: TGTGCTAGCAGCTTAAGCGGGGGGGCCGCCACCGGGGAGCTGTTTTTT. This encodes CASSLSGGAATGELFF. This chain joins TRBV7-7 and TRBJ2-2; TRBD2 agrees at 10 bases. The length of the CDR3 is 16 residues. Germline V gives CDR1 SSHAT, CDR2 FNYEAQ (reference sequence).

The chain has TRBV5-1 and TRBJ1-3; D gene ambiguous. Looked up from germline, CDR1 is SGHRS and CDR2 is YFSETQ. The CDR3 loop spans 15 amino acids. Trimming pared 3 bases from V and 0 bases from J, leaving 10 bases between. The CDR3 here is CASSSRESSGNTIYF. The CDR3 DNA reads TGCGCCAGCAGCTCGCGGGAGAGCTCTGGAAACACCATATATTTT.

The gene calls are TRBV6-6 and TRBJ1-2, with 8 bases that match TRBD1. The germline V gene encodes CDR1 MNHNY and CDR2 SVGAGI (reference sequence). This CDR3 has 13 residues. The trim removed 5 bases at V and 7 bases at J, leaving 6 bases unmatched. The CDR3 is CASSPGQERGYTF. The CDR3 DNA follows: TGTGCCAGCAGTCCGGGACAGGAACGTGGCTACACCTTC.

The CDR3 spells CSARVQVGYTF. For the CDR3, the DNA is TGCAGTGCTAGAGTTCAGGTTGGCTACACCTTC. V and J are TRBV20-1 and TRBJ1-2, with D unclear. Trimming pared 1 base from V and 7 bases from J, leaving 7 bases between. The CDR3 consists of 11 residues. Germline CDR1 and CDR2: DFQATT and SNEGSKA (reference sequence).

The chain recombines TRBV7-9 with TRBJ2-2; possibly TRBD2 for D (5 bases). Germline loops: CDR1 SEHNR, CDR2 FQNEAQ (reference sequence). V lost 7 bases, J lost 1 base, and 10 bases lay in between. This CDR3 is built from 14 residues. The CDR3 here is CASTRRENTGELFF. The CDR3 nucleotides are TGTGCCAGCACCCGTCGGGAGAACACCGGGGAGCTGTTTTTT.

The chain couples TRBV28 to TRBJ1-2; D is unresolved. V lost 2 bases, J lost 4 bases, and 5 bases lay in between. CDR1 and CDR2 (germline): MDHEN, SYDVKM. The CDR3 has 12 amino acids. The CDR3 is CASSLGSYGYTF. The CDR3 DNA reads as TGTGCCAGCAGTTTAGGCAGCTATGGCTACACCTTC.

The CDR3 spells CASSQDRQGILYGYTF. The DNA of the CDR3 is TGCGCCAGCAGCCAAGATCGTCAGGGGATTCTCTATGGCTACACCTTC. The V call is TRBV4-1, the J call TRBJ1-2; tentative D call: TRBD1 (6 bases). This CDR3 has 16 residues. CDR1 is MGHRA, CDR2 YSYEKL, per germline. Deletions cut 0 bases from V and 4 bases from J, with 15 bases between.

The V and J genes are TRBV11-3 and TRBJ2-1; a weak D match, TRBD2 (6 bases). The CDR3 has 14 amino acids. Trimming pared 3 bases from V and 9 bases from J, leaving 15 bases between. Germline CDR1 and CDR2: SGHNT and YENEEA. The CDR3 region has the DNA TGTGCCAGCAGCTTGTCGCTAGCGAATACTGAGCAGTTCTTC. Translating gives CASSLSLANTEQFF.

This rearrangement joins TRBV18 to TRBJ1-6; 9 bases are shared with TRBD1. V lost 6 bases to trimming and J lost 7 bases; unmatched junction nucleotides: 4. Germline CDR1 and CDR2: KGHSH and LQKENI. CDR3 size: 14 residues. DNA of the CDR3: TGTGCCAGCTCCCCCGGGACAGGGAATTCACCCCTCCACTTT. As protein: CASSPGTGNSPLHF.

The CDR3 is CASSNGLDSGNTIYF. The CDR3 bases are TGCGCCAGCAGCAACGGACTTGACTCTGGAAACACCATATATTTT. The chain employs TRBV5-1 and TRBJ1-3, with unresolved D. The CDR3 totals 15 residues. Germline-derived CDR1 and CDR2 are SGHRS and YFSETQ. V was pared by 4 bases and J by 0 bases, with 11 bases between.

The chain couples TRBV2 to TRBJ2-1, with 7 bases identical to TRBD2. With 2 bases clipped from V and 7 bases from J, the junction kept 5 bases outside the gene matches. Germline V lookup: CDR1 SNHLY, CDR2 FYNNEI. CDR3 size: 14 residues. The CDR3 nucleotides are TGTGCCAGCAGTGAACTAGCGGCGGGAAATGAGCAGTTCTTC. This translates into CASSELAAGNEQFF.

The V gene is TRBV6-6, the J gene TRBJ1-5; 8 positions agree with TRBD1. CDR3 length: 14 amino acids. CDR1 is MNHNY, CDR2 SVGAGI, per germline (reference sequence). After removal of 4 bases from V and 2 bases from J, the junction contained 1 base not matched to a gene. This CDR3 is CASSWTGRNQPQHF. CDR3 DNA sequence: TGTGCCAGCAGTTGGACAGGGCGCAATCAGCCCCAGCATTTT.

V and J are TRBV9 and TRBJ1-1, with 9 bases matching TRBD1. The CDR3 runs to 13 residues. V trimming: 4 bases; J trimming: 6 bases; junction bases outside the gene matches: 4. Looked up from germline, CDR1 is SGDLS and CDR2 is YYNGEE. CDR3: CASSTQGAPEAFF. CDR3 DNA sequence: TGTGCCAGCAGCACACAGGGGGCCCCTGAAGCTTTCTTT. Using reference TRBV9 and TRBJ1-1 for the parts outside the CDR3, the full variable domain is DSGVTQTPKHLITATGQRVTLRCSPRSGDLSVYWYQQSLDQGLQFLIQYYNGEERAKGNILERFSAQQFPDLHSELNLSSLELGDSALYFCASSTQGAPEAFFGQGTRLTVV.

The rearrangement uses TRBV29-1 and TRBJ2-1; possibly TRBD1 for D (5 bases). Trimming shortened V by 0 bases and J by 4 bases, and 13 bases separated the two germline ends. Germline-derived CDR1 and CDR2 are SQVTM and ANQGSEA. The CDR3 runs 15 residues. This CDR3 is CSVEDSGISYNEQFF. CDR3 in DNA: TGCAGCGTTGAAGACTCAGGGATTTCGTACAATGAGCAGTTCTTC.

The chain recombines TRBV3-1 (or the pseudogene TRBV3-2) with TRBJ1-6, with 11 bases that match TRBD1. Germline lookup yields CDR1 LGHDT and CDR2 YNNKEL (reference sequence). This CDR3 region has 16 residues. Losses at the gene ends were 4 bases for V and 9 bases for J; bases not matched to a gene: 8. CDR3 coding DNA: TGTGCCAGCAGCCGTGCCGGGACAGGGGGTTCTTCACCCCTCCACTTT. Protein sequence: CASSRAGTGGSSPLHF.

The chain employs TRBV28 and TRBJ1-2; TRBD1 agrees at 11 bases. The CDR3 is 14 residues long. V lost 4 bases, J lost 7 bases, and 5 bases stayed unmatched. Germline CDR1 is MDHEN and CDR2 is SYDVKM. In nucleotides, the CDR3 is TGTGCCAGCAGTTGGGACAGGGGGGGAGTTGGCTACACCTTC. This encodes CASSWDRGGVGYTF.

The V and J genes are TRBV12-3 or TRBV12-4 and TRBJ1-5, with D uncertain. V was clipped by 7 bases and J by 3 bases, with 10 bases between them. The CDR3 has 13 residues. CDR3 region: CASTVGVNQPQHF. The CDR3 DNA reads as TGTGCCAGCACCGTGGGCGTCAATCAGCCCCAGCATTTT.

This chain connects TRBV5-1 to TRBJ2-7, with 7 positions matching TRBD1. The length of the CDR3 is 14 residues. V shed 0 bases, J shed 4 bases, and the junction held 4 bases outside the gene matches. The V gene's germline CDR1 is SGHRS and CDR2 YFSETQ. The CDR3 bases are TGCGCCAGCAGCTTGGTGGGGACAGATTACGAGCAGTACTTC. It translates to CASSLVGTDYEQYF. Combining the CDR3 with reference TRBV5-1 and TRBJ2-7 gives the whole variable domain KAGVTQTPRYLIKTRGQQVTLSCSPISGHRSVSWYQQTPGQGLQFLFEYFSETQRNKGNFPGRFSGRQFSNSRSEMNVSTLELGDSALYLCASSLVGTDYEQYFGPGTRLTVT.